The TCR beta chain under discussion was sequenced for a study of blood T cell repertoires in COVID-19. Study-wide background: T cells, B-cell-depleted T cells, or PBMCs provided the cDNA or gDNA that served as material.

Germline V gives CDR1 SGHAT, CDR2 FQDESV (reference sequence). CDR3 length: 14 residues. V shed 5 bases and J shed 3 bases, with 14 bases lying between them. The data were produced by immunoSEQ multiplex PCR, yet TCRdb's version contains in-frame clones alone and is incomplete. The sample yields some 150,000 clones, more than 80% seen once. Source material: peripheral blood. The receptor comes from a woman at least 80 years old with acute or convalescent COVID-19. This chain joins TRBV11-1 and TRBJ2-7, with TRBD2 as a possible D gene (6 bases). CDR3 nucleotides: TGTGCCAGCAGCCCGGTAACCGGGGGCTACGAGCAGTACTTC. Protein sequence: CASSPVTGGYEQYF.